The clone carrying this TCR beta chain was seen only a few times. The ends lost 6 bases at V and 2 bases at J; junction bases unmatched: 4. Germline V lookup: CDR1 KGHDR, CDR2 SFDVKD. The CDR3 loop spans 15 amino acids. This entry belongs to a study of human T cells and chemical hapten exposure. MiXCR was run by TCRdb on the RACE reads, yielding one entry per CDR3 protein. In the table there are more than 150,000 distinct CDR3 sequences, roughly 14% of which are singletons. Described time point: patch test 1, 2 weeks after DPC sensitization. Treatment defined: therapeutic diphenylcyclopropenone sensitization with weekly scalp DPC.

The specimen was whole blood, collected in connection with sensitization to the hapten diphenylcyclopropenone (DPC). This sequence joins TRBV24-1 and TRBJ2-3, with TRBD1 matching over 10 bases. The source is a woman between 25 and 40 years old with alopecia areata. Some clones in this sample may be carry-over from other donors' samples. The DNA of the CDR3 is TGTGCCACCAGTATTGGGACAGGGGACACAGATACGCAGTATTTT. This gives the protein CATSIGTGDTDTQYF.